This T cell receptor beta chain stems from a study of identical twins. Study observations and caveats: Zero-insertion analyses were open to partial confounding by invariant MAIT and iNKT cells.

Points on this clonotype: The antigen is not known.

The CDR3 is 14 amino acids. Trimming left V 0 bases short and J 5 bases short, with 10 bases between. Germline CDR1 and CDR2: MNHEY and SVGAGI. TCRdb called the 5' RACE reads again in MiXCR, with one record for every CDR3 protein. The table lists about 890,000 distinct CDR3 sequences, more than 9% of them singletons. The data were also submitted as part of a second study, on yellow fever vaccine responses in identical twins. From that report: As reported, the vaccine T cell response of twins seemed partly convergent and partly personalized.

The source material was PBMCs. The source is a woman aged 18-29 years in good health. The chain links TRBV6-5 to TRBJ2-5, with a weak D call TRBD2 (6 bases). The CDR3 is CASSYSAGPETQYF. The CDR3 bases are TGTGCCAGCAGTTACTCCGCGGGGCCCGAGACCCAGTACTTC.